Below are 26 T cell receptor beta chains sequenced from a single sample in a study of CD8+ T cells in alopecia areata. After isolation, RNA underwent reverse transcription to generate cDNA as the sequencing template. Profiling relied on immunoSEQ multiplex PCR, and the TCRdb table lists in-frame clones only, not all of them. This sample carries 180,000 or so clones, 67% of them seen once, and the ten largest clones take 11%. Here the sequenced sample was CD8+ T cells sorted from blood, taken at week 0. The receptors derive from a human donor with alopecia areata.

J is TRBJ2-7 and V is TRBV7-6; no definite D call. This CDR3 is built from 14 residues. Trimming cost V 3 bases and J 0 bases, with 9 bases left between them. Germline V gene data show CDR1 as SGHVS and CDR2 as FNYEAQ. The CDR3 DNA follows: TGTGCCAGCAGCTTGCGACAATTCTCCTACGAGCAGTACTTC. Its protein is CASSLRQFSYEQYF.

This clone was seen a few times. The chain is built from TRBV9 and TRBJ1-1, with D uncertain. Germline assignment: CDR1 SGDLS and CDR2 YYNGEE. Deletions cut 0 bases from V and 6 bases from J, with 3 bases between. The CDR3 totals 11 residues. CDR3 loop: CASSVGAEAFF. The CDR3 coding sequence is TGTGCCAGCAGCGTAGGGGCTGAAGCTTTCTTT.

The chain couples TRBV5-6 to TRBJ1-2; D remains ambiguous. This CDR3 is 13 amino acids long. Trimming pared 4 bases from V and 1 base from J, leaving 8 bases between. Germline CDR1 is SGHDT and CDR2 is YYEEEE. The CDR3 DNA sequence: TGTGCCAGCAGCCCTACGAATAACTATGGCTACACCTTC. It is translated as CASSPTNNYGYTF.

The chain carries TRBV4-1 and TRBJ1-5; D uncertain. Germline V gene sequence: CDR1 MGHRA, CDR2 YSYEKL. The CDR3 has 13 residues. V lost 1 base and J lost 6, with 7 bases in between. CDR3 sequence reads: CASSQVDGQPQHF. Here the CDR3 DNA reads TGCGCCAGCAGCCAAGTGGATGGTCAGCCCCAGCATTTT.

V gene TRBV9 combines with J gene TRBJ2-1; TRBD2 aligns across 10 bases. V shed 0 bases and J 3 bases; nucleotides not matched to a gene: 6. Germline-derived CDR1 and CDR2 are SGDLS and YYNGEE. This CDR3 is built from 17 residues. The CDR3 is CASSVGFWTSGYNEQFF. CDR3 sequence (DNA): TGTGCCAGCAGCGTAGGGTTTTGGACTAGCGGCTACAATGAGCAGTTCTTC.

CDR3 sequence reads: CASSARPFGATEAFF. The CDR3 DNA reads TGTGCCAGCAGCGCCCGTCCGTTCGGGGCGACTGAAGCTTTCTTT. J is TRBJ1-1 and V is TRBV7-2, with TRBD1 as a possible D gene (5 bases). The CDR3 totals 15 residues. V dropped 5 bases and J dropped 5 bases, with 18 bases sitting between them. Germline-derived CDR1 and CDR2 are SGHTA and FQGNSA.

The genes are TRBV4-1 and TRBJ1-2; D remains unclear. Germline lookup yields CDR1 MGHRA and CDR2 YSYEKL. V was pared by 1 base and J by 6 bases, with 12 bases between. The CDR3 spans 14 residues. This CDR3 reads CASSQVDGINGYTF. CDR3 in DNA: TGCGCCAGCAGCCAAGTCGATGGGATTAATGGCTACACCTTC.

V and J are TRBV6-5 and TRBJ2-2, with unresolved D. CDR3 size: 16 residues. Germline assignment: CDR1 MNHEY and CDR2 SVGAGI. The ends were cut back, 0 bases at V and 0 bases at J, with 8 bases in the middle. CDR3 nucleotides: TGTGCCAGCAGTTACTCGGCAGGCCCGAACACCGGGGAGCTGTTTTTT. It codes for CASSYSAGPNTGELFF.

The CDR3 nucleotides are TGCGCCAGCAGCTTGACTAGCGGGCCTGCCTACGAGCAGTACTTC. Its translation: CASSLTSGPAYEQYF. This chain joins TRBV5-1 and TRBJ2-7; 9 bases match TRBD2. The CDR3 sequence is 15 residues long. Germline lookup yields CDR1 SGHRS and CDR2 YFSETQ. The junction had 4 bases not matched to a gene; V was cut back by 1 base and J by 2 bases.

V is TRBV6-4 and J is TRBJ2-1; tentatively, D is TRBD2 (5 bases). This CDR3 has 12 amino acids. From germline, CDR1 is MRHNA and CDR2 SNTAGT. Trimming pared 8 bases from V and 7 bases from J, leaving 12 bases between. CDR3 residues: CASGIGVNEQFF. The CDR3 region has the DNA TGTGCCAGCGGGATCGGGGTAAATGAGCAGTTCTTC.

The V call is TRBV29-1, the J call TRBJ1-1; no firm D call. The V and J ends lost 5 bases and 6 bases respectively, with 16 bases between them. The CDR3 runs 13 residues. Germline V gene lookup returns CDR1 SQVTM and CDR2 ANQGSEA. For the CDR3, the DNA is TGCAGCGTTCCCGCAGGAGGGATCTCTGAAGCTTTCTTT. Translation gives CSVPAGGISEAFF.

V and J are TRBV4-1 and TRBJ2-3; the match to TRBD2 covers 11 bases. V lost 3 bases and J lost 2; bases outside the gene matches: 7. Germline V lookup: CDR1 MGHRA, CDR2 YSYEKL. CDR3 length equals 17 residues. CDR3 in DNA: TGCGCCAGCAGCCAGCCCCTAGCGGGGGGACCCACAGATACGCAGTATTTT. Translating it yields CASSQPLAGGPTDTQYF.

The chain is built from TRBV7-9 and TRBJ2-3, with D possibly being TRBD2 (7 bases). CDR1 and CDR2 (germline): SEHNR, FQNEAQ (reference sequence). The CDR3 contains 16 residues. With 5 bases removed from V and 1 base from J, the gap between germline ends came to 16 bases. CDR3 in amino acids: CASSPHSGGGTDTQYF. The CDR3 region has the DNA TGTGCCAGCAGCCCCCATTCGGGGGGCGGCACAGATACGCAGTATTTT.

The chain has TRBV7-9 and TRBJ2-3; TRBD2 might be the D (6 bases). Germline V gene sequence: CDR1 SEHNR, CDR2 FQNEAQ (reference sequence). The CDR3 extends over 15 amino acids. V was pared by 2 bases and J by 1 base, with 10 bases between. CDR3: CASSLTPGGTDTQYF. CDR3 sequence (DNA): TGTGCCAGCAGCTTAACCCCGGGGGGCACAGATACGCAGTATTTT.

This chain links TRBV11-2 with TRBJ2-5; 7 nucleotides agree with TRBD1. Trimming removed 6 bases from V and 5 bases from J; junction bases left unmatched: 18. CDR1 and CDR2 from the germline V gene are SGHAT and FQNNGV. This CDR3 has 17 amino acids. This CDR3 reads CASSLHSQGMGRETQYF. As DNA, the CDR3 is TGTGCCAGCAGTCTACATTCACAGGGGATGGGTAGGGAGACCCAGTACTTC.

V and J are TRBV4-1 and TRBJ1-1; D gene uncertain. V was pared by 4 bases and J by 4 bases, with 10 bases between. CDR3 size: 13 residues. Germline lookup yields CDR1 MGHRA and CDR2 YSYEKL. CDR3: CASSLSLATEAFF. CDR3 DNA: TGCGCCAGCAGCCTTTCGTTAGCCACTGAAGCTTTCTTT.

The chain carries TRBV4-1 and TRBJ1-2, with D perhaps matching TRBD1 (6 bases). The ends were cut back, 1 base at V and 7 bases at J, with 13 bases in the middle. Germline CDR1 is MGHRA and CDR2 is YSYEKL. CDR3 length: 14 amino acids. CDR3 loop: CASSQGRGARGYTF. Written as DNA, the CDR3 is TGCGCCAGCAGCCAAGGTCGGGGGGCTCGTGGCTACACCTTC.

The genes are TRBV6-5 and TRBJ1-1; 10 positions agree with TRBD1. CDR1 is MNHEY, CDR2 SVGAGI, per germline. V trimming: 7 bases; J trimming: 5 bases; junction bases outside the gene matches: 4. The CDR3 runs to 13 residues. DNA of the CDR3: TGTGCCAGCACTTGGACAGGGGGAACTGAAGCTTTCTTT. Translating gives CASTWTGGTEAFF.

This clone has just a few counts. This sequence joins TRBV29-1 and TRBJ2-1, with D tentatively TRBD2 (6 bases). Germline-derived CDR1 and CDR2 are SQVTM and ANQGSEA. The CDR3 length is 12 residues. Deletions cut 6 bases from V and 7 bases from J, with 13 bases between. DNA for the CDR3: TGCAGCGTCTCGGCGGGGCGGAATGAGCAGTTCTTC. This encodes CSVSAGRNEQFF.

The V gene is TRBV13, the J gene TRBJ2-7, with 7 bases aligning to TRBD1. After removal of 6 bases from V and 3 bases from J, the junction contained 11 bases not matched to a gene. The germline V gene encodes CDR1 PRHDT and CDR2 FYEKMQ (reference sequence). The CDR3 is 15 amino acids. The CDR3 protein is CASSGPDRTIYEQYF. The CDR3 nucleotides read TGTGCCAGCAGTGGTCCGGACAGGACGATCTACGAGCAGTACTTC.

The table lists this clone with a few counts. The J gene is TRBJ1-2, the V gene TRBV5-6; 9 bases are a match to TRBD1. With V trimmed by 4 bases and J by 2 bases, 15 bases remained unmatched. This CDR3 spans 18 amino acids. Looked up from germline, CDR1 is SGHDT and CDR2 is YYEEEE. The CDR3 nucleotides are TGTGCCAGCAGCGACCCACCGGGACAGGGCCAACTAAACTATGGCTACACCTTC. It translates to CASSDPPGQGQLNYGYTF.

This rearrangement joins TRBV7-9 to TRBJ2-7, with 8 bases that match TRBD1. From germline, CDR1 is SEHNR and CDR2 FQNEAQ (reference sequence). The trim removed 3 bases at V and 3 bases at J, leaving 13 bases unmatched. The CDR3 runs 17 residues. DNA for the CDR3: TGTGCCAGCAGCTTTCGACGACAGGGGTCGGTCCTCTACGAGCAGTACTTC. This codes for CASSFRRQGSVLYEQYF.

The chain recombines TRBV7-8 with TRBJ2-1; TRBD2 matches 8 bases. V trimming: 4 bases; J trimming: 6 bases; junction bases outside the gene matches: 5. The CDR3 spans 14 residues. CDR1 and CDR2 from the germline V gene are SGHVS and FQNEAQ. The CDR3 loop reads CASSSGGRRNEQFF. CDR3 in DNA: TGTGCCAGCAGCTCGGGGGGGAGGCGCAATGAGCAGTTCTTC.

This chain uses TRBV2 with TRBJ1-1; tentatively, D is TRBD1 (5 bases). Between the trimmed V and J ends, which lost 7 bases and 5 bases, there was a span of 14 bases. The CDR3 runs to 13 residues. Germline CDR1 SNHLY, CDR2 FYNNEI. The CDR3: CASTLGLGTEAFF. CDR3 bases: TGTGCCAGCACCCTGGGACTAGGGACTGAAGCTTTCTTT.

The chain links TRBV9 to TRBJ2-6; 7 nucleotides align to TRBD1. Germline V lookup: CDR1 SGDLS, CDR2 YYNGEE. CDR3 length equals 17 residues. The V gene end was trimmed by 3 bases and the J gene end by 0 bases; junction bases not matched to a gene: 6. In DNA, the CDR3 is TGTGCCAGCAGCGGGACAGGTAGAGTCTCTGGGGCCAACGTCCTGACTTTC. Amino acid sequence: CASSGTGRVSGANVLTF.

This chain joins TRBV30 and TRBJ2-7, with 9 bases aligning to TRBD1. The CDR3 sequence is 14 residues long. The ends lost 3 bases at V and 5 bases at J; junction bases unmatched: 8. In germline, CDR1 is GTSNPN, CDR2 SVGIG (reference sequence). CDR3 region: CAWSGGTGPNEQYF. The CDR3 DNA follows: TGTGCCTGGAGCGGGGGGACAGGGCCCAACGAGCAGTACTTC.